The 10 T cell receptor beta chains in this list originate from one sample, sequenced in a study of early T cells in non-severe SARS-CoV-2 infection (dated by TCRdb to the early 2020s). The method behind the library was 5' RACE. Sequencer: NextSeq 500. The public reads were run again by TCRdb, first through fastp at Q25 and then through MiXCR, and only productive beta chains were kept. Rows are combined by CDR3 protein, so each entry shows the most common genes and DNA. This sample comprises around 27,000 distinct CDR3 sequences, roughly 6% of them detected only once. Approximately 23% of the sample goes to the ten largest clones. The source material was whole blood. The receptor source for this set is an adult who was a healthcare worker with PCR-confirmed SARS-CoV-2 infection or an uninfected control (not recorded which).

Ten or more counts support this clonotype. The CDR3 spells CASSPLGSSYNEQFF. In DNA form, the CDR3 reads TGTGCCAGCAGCCCACTGGGTAGCTCCTACAATGAGCAGTTCTTC. The rearrangement uses TRBV14 and TRBJ2-1; no reliable D call. The CDR3 has 15 amino acids. V lost 4 bases, J lost 0 bases, and 10 bases lay in between. Germline CDR1 and CDR2: SGHDN and FVKESK. Full variable domain (outside the CDR3, taken from reference TRBV14 and TRBJ2-1): EAGVTQFPSHSVIEKGQTVTLRCDPISGHDNLYWYRRVMGKEIKFLLHFVKESKQDESGMPNNRFLAERTGGTYSTLKVQPAELEDSGVYFCASSPLGSSYNEQFFGPGTRLTVL.

This clonotype was seen many times. This chain links TRBV12-3 or TRBV12-4 with TRBJ1-2, with no clear D. This CDR3 is 13 amino acids long. Trimming took 5 bases from V and 8 from J, leaving 15 bases between them. The CDR3 DNA follows: TGTGCCAGCAGTCCCCAGTCAGGATGGGGCTACACCTTC. This translates into CASSPQSGWGYTF.

This chain connects TRBV7-9 to TRBJ2-7, with TRBD2 as a possible D gene (5 bases). V lost 4 bases and J lost 6, with 16 bases in between. Germline-derived CDR1 and CDR2 are SEHNR and FQNEAQ (reference sequence). The CDR3 sequence is 14 residues long. CDR3 DNA: TGTGCCAGCAGCTCAAGAGGAGGATCAGGCGAGCAGTACTTC. It encodes CASSSRGGSGEQYF.

The V call is TRBV5-1, the J call TRBJ1-1; TRBD1 is a possible D gene (5 bases). CDR1 and CDR2 (germline): SGHRS, YFSETQ. CDR3 length equals 12 residues. Deletions cut 4 bases from V and 4 bases from J, with 8 bases between. The CDR3 loop is CASSGDPTEAFF. The CDR3 nucleotides are TGCGCCAGCAGCGGGGACCCCACTGAAGCTTTCTTT.

This clonotype was detected ten times or more. This chain uses TRBV7-8 with TRBJ2-7; TRBD2 agrees at 8 bases. J was trimmed by 3 bases and V by 4 bases; bases with no gene match: 8. The CDR3 length is 15 residues. Germline assignment: CDR1 SGHVS and CDR2 FQNEAQ. CDR3 sequence reads: CASSSMTSVNYEQYF. The CDR3 region has the DNA TGTGCCAGCAGCTCAATGACTAGCGTCAACTACGAGCAGTACTTC.

This clonotype appeared many times. The rearrangement uses TRBV3-1 and TRBJ1-1, with 8 bases identical to TRBD1. The germline V gene has CDR1 LGHDT and CDR2 YNNKEL (reference sequence). This CDR3 spans 16 amino acids. V lost 5 bases to trimming and J lost 2 bases; unmatched junction nucleotides: 10. The CDR3 loop is CASSKAGTGGNTEAFF. In DNA form, the CDR3 reads TGTGCCAGCAGCAAAGCGGGTACAGGGGGAAACACTGAAGCTTTCTTT.

In its sample, this clonotype was seen a few times. The CDR3 spells CATSRFKELGDTQYF. DNA of the CDR3: TGTGCCACCAGCAGATTTAAGGAGCTGGGAGATACGCAGTATTTT. The chain carries TRBV15 and TRBJ2-3; D remains ambiguous. V was cut by 2 bases and J by 5 bases, with 14 bases left in between. The length of the CDR3 is 15 residues. CDR1 and CDR2 from the germline V gene are LNHNV and YYDKDF (reference sequence).

This clonotype was observed many times. CDR3 in amino acids: CASSPGEAGWFQPQHF. The DNA for the CDR3 is TGTGCCAGCTCACCAGGTGAGGCGGGTTGGTTCCAGCCCCAGCATTTT. The rearrangement links TRBV18 to TRBJ1-5; D unclear. The V gene's germline CDR1 is KGHSH and CDR2 LQKENI. The CDR3 loop spans 16 amino acids. Trimming shortened V by 2 bases and J by 7 bases, and 18 bases separated the two germline ends.

This clonotype was seen at least ten times. This rearrangement joins TRBV18 to TRBJ1-5, with TRBD1 matching 7 bases. The trim removed 6 bases at V and 3 bases at J, leaving 2 bases unmatched. Germline CDR1 KGHSH, CDR2 LQKENI. The CDR3 has 13 residues. The CDR3 loop is CASSQGVNQPQHF. DNA for the CDR3: TGTGCCAGCTCGCAGGGGGTCAATCAGCCCCAGCATTTT.

This clonotype was observed many times. This sequence joins TRBV6-1 and TRBJ1-5, with 9 bases that match TRBD1. Germline assignment: CDR1 MNHNS and CDR2 SASEGT. The J segment lost 3 bases and the V segment lost 6 bases, leaving 6 bases of the junction unmatched. This CDR3 is built from 15 residues. The DNA for the CDR3 is TGTGCCAGCAGAGCGACAGGGGGGATCAATCAGCCCCAGCATTTT. This sequence encodes CASRATGGINQPQHF.